These 32 T cell receptor beta chains share one sample of origin, sequenced in a study of cytotoxic CD8 clonotypes in ibrutinib-treated CLL. Sequencing was performed with immunoSEQ multiplex PCR; in TCRdb, only in-frame clones are kept and a portion is missing. The sample contains 130,000 or so clones, approximately 77% of which appear only once. Sequenced here: PBMCs, sampled after 12 months of ibrutinib treatment. The receptors stem from a human donor with chronic lymphocytic leukemia.

V gene TRBV18 combines with J gene TRBJ1-4; 7 nucleotides align to TRBD1. The germline V gene has CDR1 KGHSH and CDR2 LQKENI. This CDR3 is 14 amino acids long. J lost 5 bases, V lost 6 bases, and 6 bases had no gene match. This chain's CDR3 is CASSPSGQNEKLFF. CDR3 coding DNA: TGTGCCAGCTCCCCGTCGGGACAGAATGAAAAACTGTTTTTT.

This chain joins TRBV6-5 and TRBJ2-3, with D possibly TRBD1 on 6 matching bases. This CDR3 contains 12 residues. Trimming took 6 bases from V and 4 from J, leaving 8 bases between them. Looked up from germline, CDR1 is MNHEY and CDR2 is SVGAGI. The CDR3: CASRTGSDTQYF. The CDR3 DNA is TGTGCCAGCAGAACAGGGTCAGATACGCAGTATTTT.

CDR3 protein: CASTNQRNTDTQYF. DNA of the CDR3: TGTGCCAGCACCAACCAGCGGAACACAGATACGCAGTATTTT. The gene calls are TRBV7-2 and TRBJ2-3, with D tentatively TRBD2 (5 bases). V lost 7 bases and J 2 bases, leaving 13 bases between the germline ends. This CDR3 is 14 amino acids long. Germline V lookup: CDR1 SGHTA, CDR2 FQGNSA.

CDR3 sequence: CASTAVGLEQYF. In nucleotides, the CDR3 is TGCGCCAGCACGGCGGTGGGTTTAGAGCAGTACTTC. V usage is TRBV5-1 and J usage is TRBJ2-7; no firm D call. The CDR3 extends over 12 amino acids. V lost 6 bases and J 7 bases, leaving 14 bases between the germline ends. Germline V lookup: CDR1 SGHRS, CDR2 YFSETQ.

As DNA, the CDR3 is TGTGCCAGCAGCTTACAGGGGGCCGGTGGCTACACCTTC. This encodes CASSLQGAGGYTF. This chain joins TRBV5-6 and TRBJ1-2; 9 nucleotides line up with TRBD1. Germline V CDR1 and CDR2: SGHDT, YYEEEE. The CDR3 loop spans 13 amino acids. V shed 2 bases, J shed 7 bases, and the junction held 3 bases outside the gene matches.

The rearrangement joins TRBV6-5 to TRBJ2-7, with 7 positions matching TRBD2. In germline, CDR1 is MNHEY, CDR2 SVGAGI. Germline trimming cut 0 bases from V and 0 bases from J; bases unmatched to any gene: 5. The CDR3 is 16 amino acids. The CDR3 reads CASSYSARGNSYEQYF. The CDR3 DNA reads TGTGCCAGCAGTTACTCGGCGCGGGGGAACTCCTACGAGCAGTACTTC.

The chain carries TRBV30 and TRBJ2-1; 11 bases line up with TRBD2. The V gene's germline CDR1 is GTSNPN and CDR2 SVGIG (reference sequence). V lost 6 bases to trimming and J lost 7 bases; unmatched junction nucleotides: 8. The CDR3 covers 14 residues. The CDR3 DNA is TGTGCCTGCAAGATAGCGGGGGGGCGGAATGAGCAGTTCTTC. Its translation is CACKIAGGRNEQFF.

The V gene is TRBV9, the J gene TRBJ2-7, with 10 bases lining up with TRBD2. Germline V gives CDR1 SGDLS, CDR2 YYNGEE. J lost 3 bases, V lost 3 bases, and 3 bases had no gene match. This CDR3 spans 14 amino acids. The CDR3 sequence is CASSASGSDYEQYF. For the CDR3, the DNA is TGTGCCAGCAGCGCTAGCGGGAGTGACTACGAGCAGTACTTC.

The chain employs TRBV7-2 and TRBJ2-6; 12 bases match TRBD2. Germline CDR1 is SGHTA and CDR2 is FQGNSA. J gave up 4 bases and V 5 bases, and 9 bases lay outside the gene matches. The CDR3 covers 18 residues. In nucleotides, the CDR3 is TGTGCCAGCAGCCGGACTAGCGGGGTTTCCACCGGGGCCAACGTCCTGACTTTC. Amino acid sequence: CASSRTSGVSTGANVLTF.

The V call is TRBV5-1, the J call TRBJ2-3; D may match TRBD1 or TRBD2 (5 bases each). CDR1 is SGHRS and CDR2 is YFSETQ in the germline V gene. The CDR3 spans 16 residues. The ends were cut back, 4 bases at V and 5 bases at J, with 20 bases in the middle. The CDR3, as DNA: TGCGCCAGCAGCCGGACAACCTATGTGGAGGTAGATACGCAGTATTTT. This sequence encodes CASSRTTYVEVDTQYF.

V gene TRBV11-2 combines with J gene TRBJ1-1; possible D gene TRBD1, 6 bases. The CDR3 runs 16 residues. The germline V gene encodes CDR1 SGHAT and CDR2 FQNNGV. The ends were cut back, 4 bases at V and 0 bases at J, with 15 bases in the middle. CDR3 sequence: CASSWGGRGMNTEAFF. The CDR3 DNA is TGTGCCAGCAGCTGGGGTGGTAGGGGGATGAACACTGAAGCTTTCTTT.

The genes are TRBV18 and TRBJ1-4; D is undetermined. CDR1 is KGHSH, CDR2 LQKENI, per germline. V shed 4 bases and J shed 8 bases, with 20 bases lying between them. The CDR3 totals 16 residues. CDR3 protein: CASSLARLELAEKLFF. CDR3 nucleotides: TGTGCCAGCTCACTTGCGCGGCTTGAACTTGCGGAAAAACTGTTTTTT.

This clone was picked up many times. The gene calls are TRBV14 and TRBJ2-7; TRBD1 or TRBD2 may be the D gene (6 bases each). V lost 4 bases, J lost 5 bases, and 15 bases lay in between. CDR3 length equals 14 residues. Germline assignment: CDR1 SGHDN and CDR2 FVKESK. The CDR3, as DNA: TGTGCCAGCAGCCGCCAACGGGGGCTCGACGAGCAGTACTTC. As protein: CASSRQRGLDEQYF.

This chain connects TRBV5-1 to TRBJ1-2; D may be TRBD1 (5 bases). CDR1 SGHRS and CDR2 YFSETQ come from the germline V gene. The CDR3 sequence is 17 residues long. V was cut by 5 bases and J by 4 bases, with 24 bases left in between. CDR3 sequence reads: CASRGTGTLEEGYGYTF. CDR3 nucleotide sequence: TGCGCCAGCAGGGGGACCGGAACCCTAGAAGAAGGCTATGGCTACACCTTC.

This chain links TRBV11-3 with TRBJ2-2; D might be TRBD2 (7 bases). V gave up 5 bases and J gave up 4 bases, with 11 bases separating them. CDR3 length: 14 amino acids. Germline CDR1 SGHNT, CDR2 YENEEA. The CDR3 is CASSGGAGTGELFF. Here the CDR3 DNA reads TGTGCCAGCAGCGGGGGGGCGGGCACCGGGGAGCTGTTTTTT.

The DNA for the CDR3 is TGTGCCAGTACTTACAGGGAGAGAACCGGGGAGCTGTTTTTT. It yields the protein CASTYRERTGELFF. The chain combines TRBV19 with TRBJ2-2, with TRBD1 as a possible D gene (6 bases). V gave up 7 bases and J gave up 5 bases, with 14 bases separating them. Germline V gives CDR1 LNHDA, CDR2 SQIVND (reference sequence). CDR3 size: 14 residues.

This sequence joins TRBV5-6 and TRBJ2-1; D may be TRBD2 (6 bases). From germline, CDR1 is SGHDT and CDR2 YYEEEE. There are 13 residues in the CDR3. Deletions cut 6 bases from V and 5 bases from J, with 12 bases between. This chain's CDR3 is CASTPGSNNEQFF. CDR3 bases: TGTGCCAGCACCCCCGGGAGTAACAATGAGCAGTTCTTC.

The rearrangement uses TRBV2 and TRBJ2-2; 8 bases are a match to TRBD1. The junction had 7 bases not matched to a gene; V was cut back by 7 bases and J by 6 bases. Per the germline V gene, CDR1 is SNHLY and CDR2 is FYNNEI. There are 14 residues in the CDR3. CDR3 amino acids: CASNGAGGSGELFF. As DNA, the CDR3 is TGTGCCAGCAACGGCGCAGGGGGCTCCGGGGAGCTGTTTTTT.

The chain employs TRBV7-2 and TRBJ2-3; D possibly corresponds to TRBD2 (5 bases). Germline V gene sequence: CDR1 SGHTA, CDR2 FQGNSA. V was trimmed by 0 bases and J by 0 bases, leaving 13 bases between them. This CDR3 has 17 amino acids. The CDR3 reads CASSLAPLALSTDTQYF. The DNA for the CDR3 is TGTGCCAGCAGCTTAGCTCCTTTAGCGTTGAGCACAGATACGCAGTATTTT.

The chain has TRBV4-3 and TRBJ2-2, with TRBD1 matching over 9 bases. CDR1 and CDR2 from the germline V gene are LGHNA and YSLEER. The V gene end was trimmed by 4 bases and the J gene end by 4 bases; junction bases not matched to a gene: 4. The CDR3 has 15 residues. CDR3 loop: CASSPGTGTTGELFF. CDR3 DNA sequence: TGCGCCAGCAGCCCAGGGACAGGGACCACCGGGGAGCTGTTTTTT.

This clone was seen a handful of times. The rearrangement links TRBV5-6 to TRBJ1-6, with TRBD1 matching over 8 bases. The CDR3 covers 14 residues. Trimming took 5 bases from V and 7 from J; bases not matched to a gene: 5. Germline V CDR1 and CDR2: SGHDT, YYEEEE. CDR3 residues: CASRTDRANSPLHF. CDR3 nucleotides: TGTGCCAGCAGAACGGACAGGGCCAATTCACCCCTCCACTTT.

This clone was seen a few times. The V and J genes are TRBV4-3 and TRBJ2-7; possible D gene TRBD2, 6 bases. The V and J ends lost 0 bases and 8 bases respectively, with 20 bases between them. Germline V gene lookup returns CDR1 LGHNA and CDR2 YSLEER. The CDR3 has 16 residues. This CDR3 is CASSQEFGGPPRKQYF. In DNA form, the CDR3 reads TGCGCCAGCAGCCAAGAATTCGGGGGACCCCCGAGGAAGCAGTACTTC.

This clone was seen a handful of times. V gene TRBV5-5 combines with J gene TRBJ2-7; 8 bases are a match to TRBD1. Germline CDR1 and CDR2: SGHKS and YYEKEE (reference sequence). The CDR3 loop spans 18 amino acids. J lost 6 bases, V lost 4 bases, and 21 bases had no gene match. The CDR3, as DNA: TGTGCCAGCAGCCCTTTTCTACATGGGGGCAGGGGGCCTTTCGAGCAGTACTTC. This encodes CASSPFLHGGRGPFEQYF.

The chain has TRBV19 and TRBJ2-2; TRBD2 is a possible D gene (6 bases). Germline assignment: CDR1 LNHDA and CDR2 SQIVND (reference sequence). The length of the CDR3 is 15 residues. Trimming removed 6 bases from V and 4 bases from J, with 15 bases in between. CDR3 DNA: TGTGCCAGTAGGGAGGAGGGCCGGGCCACCGGGGAGCTGTTTTTT. Translated: CASREEGRATGELFF.

The rearrangement joins TRBV6-6 to TRBJ2-7; D remains ambiguous. Germline CDR1 is MNHNY and CDR2 is SVGAGI (reference sequence). The CDR3 has 16 residues. Trimming left V 0 bases short and J 2 bases short, with 14 bases between. The CDR3 sequence: CASSYSTAVPPYEQYF. DNA of the CDR3: TGTGCCAGCAGTTACTCGACGGCGGTACCACCCTACGAGCAGTACTTC.

The chain links TRBV7-2 to TRBJ2-7, with TRBD2 identical over 9 bases. V dropped 5 bases and J dropped 5; count of bases not matched to a gene: 13. This CDR3 region has 16 residues. CDR1 SGHTA and CDR2 FQGNSA come from the germline V gene. CDR3 DNA: TGTGCCAGCAGCCTCCAGCGGGGGGCGGGAGAACACGAGCAGTACTTC. Its translation: CASSLQRGAGEHEQYF.

The chain couples TRBV7-2 to TRBJ1-1; D gene unclear. The CDR3 spans 11 residues. Trimming removed 5 bases from V and 5 bases from J, with 6 bases in between. CDR1 is SGHTA, CDR2 FQGNSA, per germline. CDR3 DNA sequence: TGTGCCAGCAGCGCCCTAACTGAAGCTTTCTTT. Amino acid sequence: CASSALTEAFF. The entire variable domain, with the rest obtained from reference TRBV7-2 and TRBJ1-1, is as follows: GAGVSQSPSNKVTEKGKDVELRCDPISGHTALYWYRQSLGQGLEFLIYFQGNSAPDKSGLPSDRFSAERTGGSVSTLTIQRTQQEDSAVYLCASSALTEAFFGQGTRLTVV.

The rearrangement uses TRBV11-2 and TRBJ2-2; the D call may be TRBD1 or TRBD2 (5 bases each). Germline CDR1 and CDR2: SGHAT and FQNNGV. The CDR3 has 16 amino acids. The ends were cut back, 2 bases at V and 0 bases at J, with 10 bases in the middle. The CDR3 here is CASSLWGSANTGELFF. The CDR3 DNA is TGTGCCAGCAGCTTATGGGGGAGCGCGAACACCGGGGAGCTGTTTTTT.

The CDR3 here is CASSADRAYNEQFF. CDR3 sequence (DNA): TGCGCCAGCAGCGCGGACAGGGCGTACAATGAGCAGTTCTTC. This chain connects TRBV5-1 to TRBJ2-1; 8 nucleotides align to TRBD1. V gave up 4 bases and J gave up 4 bases; unmatched junction bases: 4. This CDR3 is 14 amino acids long. Germline loops: CDR1 SGHRS, CDR2 YFSETQ.

V and J are TRBV28 and TRBJ2-7; 10 positions match TRBD1. The CDR3 loop spans 15 amino acids. Losses at the gene ends were 5 bases for V and 3 bases for J; bases not matched to a gene: 7. Looked up from germline, CDR1 is MDHEN and CDR2 is SYDVKM. CDR3 coding DNA: TGTGCCAGCAGTCTTATAGGGACAGGGGACTACGAGCAGTACTTC. Translated: CASSLIGTGDYEQYF. Variable domain in full (rest from reference TRBV28 and TRBJ2-7): DVKVTQSSRYLVKRTGEKVFLECVQDMDHENMFWYRQDPGLGLRLIYFSYDVKMKEKGDIPEGYSVSREKKERFSLILESASTNQTSMYLCASSLIGTGDYEQYFGPGTRLTVT.

This clone was seen only a few times. The chain couples TRBV28 to TRBJ2-7, with 7 positions matching TRBD1. V shed 3 bases, J shed 5 bases, and the junction held 16 bases outside the gene matches. This CDR3 is 17 amino acids long. CDR1 and CDR2 from the germline V gene are MDHEN and SYDVKM. The CDR3 is CASSFEGAAGLGDEQYF. DNA for the CDR3: TGTGCCAGCAGTTTTGAGGGGGCGGCGGGCCTGGGGGACGAGCAGTACTTC.

The V call is TRBV5-5, the J call TRBJ2-1; 11 bases agree with TRBD2. This CDR3 spans 16 amino acids. The junction had 11 bases not matched to a gene; V was cut back by 4 bases and J by 8 bases. Germline V CDR1 and CDR2: SGHKS, YYEKEE (reference sequence). The CDR3 loop is CASSALLAGVVDEQFF. The CDR3, as DNA: TGTGCCAGCAGCGCCTTACTAGCGGGAGTGGTGGATGAGCAGTTCTTC. Filled out from reference TRBV5-5 and TRBJ2-1, the complete variable domain reads DAGVTQSPTHLIKTRGQQVTLRCSPISGHKSVSWYQQVLGQGPQFIFQYYEKEERGRGNFPDRFSARQFPNYSSELNVNALLLGDSALYLCASSALLAGVVDEQFFGPGTRLTVL.